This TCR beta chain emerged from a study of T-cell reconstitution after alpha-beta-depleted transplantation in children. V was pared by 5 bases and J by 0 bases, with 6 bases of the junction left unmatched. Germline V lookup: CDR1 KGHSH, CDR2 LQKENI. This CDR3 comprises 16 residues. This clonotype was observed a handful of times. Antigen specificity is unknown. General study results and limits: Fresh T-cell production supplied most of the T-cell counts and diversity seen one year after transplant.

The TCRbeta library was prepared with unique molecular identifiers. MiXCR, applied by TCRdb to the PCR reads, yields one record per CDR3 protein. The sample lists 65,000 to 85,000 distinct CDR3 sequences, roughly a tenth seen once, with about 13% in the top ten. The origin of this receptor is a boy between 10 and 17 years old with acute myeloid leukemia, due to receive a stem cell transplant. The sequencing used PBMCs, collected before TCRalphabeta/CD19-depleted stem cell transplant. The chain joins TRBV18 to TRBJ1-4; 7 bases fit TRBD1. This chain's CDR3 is CASSFRTGATNEKLFF. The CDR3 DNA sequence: TGTGCCAGCTCATTTCGGACAGGAGCAACTAATGAAAAACTGTTTTTT.